These T cell receptor beta chains were read from a single sample in a study of blood T cell repertoires in COVID-19. Sequenced by immunoSEQ multiplex PCR; TCRdb stores in-frame clones only, minus some. The profile covers approximately 29,000 clones, with approximately 91% appearing a single time and about 13% taken by the ten largest. Sequencing was carried out using peripheral blood. The receptors shown here come from a human donor with active COVID-19. The donor label of this sample is uncertain. Each CDR3 is given without its conserved first and last residue.

J gene,V gene,CDR3 length,CDR3 protein
TRBJ2-7,TRBV3-1/TRBV3-2,13,ASSQTSGGSYEQY
TRBJ2-2,TRBV5-8,14,ASSLEGRANTGELF
TRBJ2-3,TRBV7-2,12,ASSFKQSPDTQY
TRBJ1-3,TRBV5-6,14,ASSGRHTSSGNTIY
TRBJ2-1,TRBV7-3,14,ASSPNGAGRYNEQF
TRBJ1-2,TRBV28,13,ASSLARDWSYGYT
TRBJ1-6,TRBV6-5,11,ASSQGLHSPLH
TRBJ2-3,TRBV24-1,15,ATSDQPIAGGTDTQY
TRBJ2-5,TRBV6-5,11,ASTSGGAETQY
TRBJ2-3,TRBV7-6,14,ASSLGGAGIADTQY
TRBJ1-5,TRBV28,10,ASRLGVQPQH
TRBJ1-2,TRBV10-3,12,AIRSGQSDYGYT
TRBJ2-4,TRBV7-2,14,ASSPDRGLAKNIQY
TRBJ2-5,TRBV12-3/TRBV12-4,9,ASSLQETQY
TRBJ1-5,TRBV6-6,12,ASSYAELNQPQH
TRBJ2-3,TRBV7-6,15,ASSPGLAGGLTDTQY
TRBJ1-1,TRBV4-3,11,ASSRPGITEAF
TRBJ1-3,TRBV25-1,13,ASRPPTGAGNTIY
TRBJ1-6,TRBV3-1/TRBV3-2,13,ASSRTTGQNSPLH
TRBJ1-1,TRBV6-5,12,ASVQRGRNTEAF
TRBJ2-3,TRBV2,13,ASSEKRAVTDTQY
TRBJ2-1,TRBV5-4,14,ASSLGRDRIPGEQF
TRBJ2-7,TRBV3-1/TRBV3-2,13,ASSQGRGFSYEQY
TRBJ1-1,TRBV7-8,14,ASSLLNQGAGTEAF
TRBJ1-2,TRBV19,13,ASKGVDRISSGYT
TRBJ2-1,TRBV7-3,12,ASSLSGGRSEQF
TRBJ2-7,TRBV6-5,12,ASSYGTGAREQY
TRBJ1-2,TRBV7-9,11,ASSLPTDYGYT
TRBJ1-1,TRBV2,11,ATGRGGSTEAF
TRBJ1-1,TRBV4-1,12,ASSQEGGDREAF
TRBJ2-1,TRBV4-3,13,ASSQDRASANEQF
TRBJ1-2,TRBV3-1/TRBV3-2,9,ASSQAGDST
TRBJ1-1,TRBV19,11,ASSRLISTEAF
TRBJ1-2,TRBV4-1,15,ASSQSRGGTGDYGYT
TRBJ1-1,TRBV7-9,12,ASSWGQQNTEAF
TRBJ1-4,TRBV18,12,ASSPMGAREKLF
TRBJ1-1,TRBV7-2,14,ASSLLAGQMNTEAF
TRBJ2-3,TRBV5-4,15,ASSPKVGGASTDTQY
TRBJ2-5,TRBV27,14,ASSWTSGALRGTQY
TRBJ2-1,TRBV12-3/TRBV12-4,10,ASRQISREQF
TRBJ2-2,TRBV6-2/TRBV6-3,13,ASSYSQGYTGELF
TRBJ1-4,TRBV9,12,ASSVGQGDEKLF
TRBJ1-2,TRBV7-2,13,ASSGRPAPGGHYT
TRBJ1-3,TRBV5-1,13,ASSWTGVSGNTIY
TRBJ2-6,TRBV29-1,13,SVVRGDGGANVLT
TRBJ2-3,TRBV5-1,17,ASSLEPSRRGPSTDTQY
TRBJ2-3,TRBV11-2,17,ASSIQGTSVPPSTDTQY
TRBJ2-1,TRBV5-4,12,ASSLWGGGNEQF
TRBJ1-2,TRBV4-3,12,ASSQQGSNYGYT
TRBJ1-3,TRBV18,13,ASSLGAVSGNTIY
TRBJ1-1,TRBV18,12,ASSPGTVNTEAF
TRBJ2-7,TRBV7-2,12,ASSLVQANYEQY